This T cell receptor beta chain comes out of a study of CD8 T cells in Susac syndrome. For this clonotype: Its antigen is unidentified.

TCR beta was sequenced from blood CD8+ and CD4+ T cells. Negative isolation was used for CD8+ and CD4+ T cells, and FACS enrichment was applied to TEMRA cells. Findings and limits, study-wide: The study acknowledged a relatively small number of individuals in its TCR sequencing and HLA analysis.

Trimming pared 3 bases from V and 1 base from J, leaving 6 bases between. This CDR3 region has 13 residues. Per the germline V gene, CDR1 is DFQATT and CDR2 is SNEGSKA (reference sequence). Reverse transcription used about 0.45 to 1 ug RNA and random hexamers. Across 54 Vbeta and 13 Jbeta, immunoSEQ multiplex PCR amplified TCR beta CDR3. TCRdb used MiXCR to reprocess the immunoSEQ multiplex PCR reads, holding one entry per CDR3 protein. The data hold about 200,000 distinct CDR3 sequences, with roughly 95% observed a single time. The chain carries TRBV20-1 and TRBJ2-2; D unresolved. The receptor was isolated from a human donor with multiple sclerosis. Sequences were obtained from CD4+ T cells from PBMCs. This CDR3 reads CSASLQNTGELFF. The CDR3 DNA reads as TGCAGTGCTAGTTTACAGAACACCGGGGAGCTGTTTTTT.